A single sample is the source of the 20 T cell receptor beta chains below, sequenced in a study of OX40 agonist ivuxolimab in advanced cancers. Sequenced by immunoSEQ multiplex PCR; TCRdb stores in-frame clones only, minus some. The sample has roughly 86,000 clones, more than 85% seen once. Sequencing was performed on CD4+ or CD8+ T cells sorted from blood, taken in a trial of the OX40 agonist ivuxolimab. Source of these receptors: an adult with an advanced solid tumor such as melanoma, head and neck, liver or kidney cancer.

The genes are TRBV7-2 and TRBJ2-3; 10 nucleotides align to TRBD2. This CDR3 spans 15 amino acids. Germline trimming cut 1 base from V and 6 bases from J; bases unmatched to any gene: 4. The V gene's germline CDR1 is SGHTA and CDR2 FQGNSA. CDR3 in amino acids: CASSLGASGSDTQYF. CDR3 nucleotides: TGTGCCAGCAGCTTAGGGGCTAGCGGGAGTGATACGCAGTATTTT.

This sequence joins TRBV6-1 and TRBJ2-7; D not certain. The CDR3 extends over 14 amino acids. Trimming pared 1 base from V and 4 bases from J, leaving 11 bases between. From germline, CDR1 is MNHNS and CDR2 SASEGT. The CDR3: CASSEDGLRYEQYF. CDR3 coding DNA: TGTGCCAGCAGTGAAGACGGGCTTAGGTACGAGCAGTACTTC.

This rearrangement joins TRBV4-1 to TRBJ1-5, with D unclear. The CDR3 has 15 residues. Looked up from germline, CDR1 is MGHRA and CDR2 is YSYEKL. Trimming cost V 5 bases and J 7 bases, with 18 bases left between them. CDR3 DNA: TGCGCCAGCAGCGTGGCATTATCCGTATCCCAGCCCCAGCATTTT. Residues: CASSVALSVSQPQHF.

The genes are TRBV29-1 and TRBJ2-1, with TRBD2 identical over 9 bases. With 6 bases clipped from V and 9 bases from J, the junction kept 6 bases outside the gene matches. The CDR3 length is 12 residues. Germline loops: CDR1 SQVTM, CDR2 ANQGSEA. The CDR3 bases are TGCAGCGTCGGACTAGCGAAGAGTGAGCAGTTCTTC. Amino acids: CSVGLAKSEQFF.

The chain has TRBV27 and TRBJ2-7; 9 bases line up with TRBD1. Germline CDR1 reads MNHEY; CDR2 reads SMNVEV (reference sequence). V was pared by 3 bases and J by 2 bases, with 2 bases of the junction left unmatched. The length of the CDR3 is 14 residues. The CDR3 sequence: CASSFGTGTYEQYF. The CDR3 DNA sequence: TGTGCCAGCAGTTTCGGGACAGGGACCTACGAGCAGTACTTC.

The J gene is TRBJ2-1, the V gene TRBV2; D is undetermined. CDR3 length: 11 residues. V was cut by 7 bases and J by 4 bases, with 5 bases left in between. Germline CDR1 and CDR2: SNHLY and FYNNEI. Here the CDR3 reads CASTRYNEQFF. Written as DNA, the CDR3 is TGTGCCAGCACTCGATACAATGAGCAGTTCTTC.

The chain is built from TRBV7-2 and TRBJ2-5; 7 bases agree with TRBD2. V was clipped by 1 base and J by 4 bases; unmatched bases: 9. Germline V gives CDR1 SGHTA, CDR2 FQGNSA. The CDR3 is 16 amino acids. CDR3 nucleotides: TGTGCCAGCAGCTTAGGTATCCTAGCGGCAGCAGAGACCCAGTACTTC. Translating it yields CASSLGILAAAETQYF.

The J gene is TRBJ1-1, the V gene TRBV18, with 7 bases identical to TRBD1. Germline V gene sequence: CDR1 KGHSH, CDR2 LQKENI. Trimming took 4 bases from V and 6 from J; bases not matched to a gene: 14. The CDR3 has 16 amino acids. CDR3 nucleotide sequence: TGTGCCAGCTCACTCACCGGGGGAGGGGGCTCCTCTGAAGCTTTCTTT. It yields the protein CASSLTGGGGSSEAFF. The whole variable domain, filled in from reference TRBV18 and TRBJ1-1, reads NAGVMQNPRHLVRRRGQEARLRCSPMKGHSHVYWYRQLPEEGLKFMVYLQKENIIDESGMPKERFSAEFPKEGPSILRIQQVVRGDSAAYFCASSLTGGGGSSEAFFGQGTRLTVV.

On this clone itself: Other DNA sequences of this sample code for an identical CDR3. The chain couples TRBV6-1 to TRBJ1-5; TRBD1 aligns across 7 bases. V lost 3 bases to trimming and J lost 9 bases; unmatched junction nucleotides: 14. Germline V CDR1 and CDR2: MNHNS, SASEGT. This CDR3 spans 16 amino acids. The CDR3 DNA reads TGTGCCAGCAGTGAGAGTGTGGGTGGCAGGGGGGGGCCCCAGCATTTT. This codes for CASSESVGGRGGPQHF.

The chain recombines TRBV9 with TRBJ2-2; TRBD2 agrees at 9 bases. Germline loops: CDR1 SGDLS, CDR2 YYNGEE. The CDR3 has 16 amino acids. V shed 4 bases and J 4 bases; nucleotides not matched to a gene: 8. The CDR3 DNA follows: TGTGCCAGCAGCCGTAGCGGGAGCGGGGGCACCGGGGAGCTGTTTTTT. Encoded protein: CASSRSGSGGTGELFF.

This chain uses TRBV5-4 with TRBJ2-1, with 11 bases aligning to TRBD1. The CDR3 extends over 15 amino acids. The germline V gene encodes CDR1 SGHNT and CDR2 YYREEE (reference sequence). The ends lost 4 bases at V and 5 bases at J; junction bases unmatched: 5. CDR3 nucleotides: TGTGCCAGCAGCCAGGGACAGGGGGACCACAATGAGCAGTTCTTC. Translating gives CASSQGQGDHNEQFF.

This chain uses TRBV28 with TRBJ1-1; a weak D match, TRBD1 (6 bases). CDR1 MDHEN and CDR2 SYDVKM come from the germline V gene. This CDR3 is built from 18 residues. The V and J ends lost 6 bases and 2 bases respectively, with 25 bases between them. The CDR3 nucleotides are TGTGCCAGCAGGCCGGGACACACCCTCAGAATTTTTAACACTGAAGCTTTCTTT. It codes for CASRPGHTLRIFNTEAFF.

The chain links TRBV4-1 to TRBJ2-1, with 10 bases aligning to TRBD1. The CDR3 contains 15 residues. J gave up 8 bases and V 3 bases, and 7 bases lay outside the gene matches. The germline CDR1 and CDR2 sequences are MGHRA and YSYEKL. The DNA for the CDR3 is TGCGCCAGCAGCCACCCCCCGGGACAGGGGTATGAGCAGTTCTTC. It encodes CASSHPPGQGYEQFF.

The CDR3 region has the DNA TGTGCCAGCAGGGGGAAAGGACGAATTCGCAATCAGCCCCAGCATTTT. Amino acid sequence: CASRGKGRIRNQPQHF. The V call is TRBV27, the J call TRBJ1-5, with D uncertain. V lost 6 bases, J lost 2 bases, and 17 bases lay in between. Germline CDR1 and CDR2: MNHEY and SMNVEV (reference sequence). CDR3 length equals 16 residues.

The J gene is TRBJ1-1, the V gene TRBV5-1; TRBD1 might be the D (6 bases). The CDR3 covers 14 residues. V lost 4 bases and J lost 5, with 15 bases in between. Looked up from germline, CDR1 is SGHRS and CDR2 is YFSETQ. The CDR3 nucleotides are TGCGCCAGCAGCCAAGAGGGGGGGTTAACTGAAGCTTTCTTT. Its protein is CASSQEGGLTEAFF.

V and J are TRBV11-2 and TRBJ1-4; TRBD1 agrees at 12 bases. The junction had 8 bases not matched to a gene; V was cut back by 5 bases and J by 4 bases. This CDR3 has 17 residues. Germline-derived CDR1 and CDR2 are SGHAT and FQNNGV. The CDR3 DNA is TGTGCCAGCAGCCCCCGGGACAGGGGGCAAGGTAATGAAAAACTGTTTTTT. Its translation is CASSPRDRGQGNEKLFF. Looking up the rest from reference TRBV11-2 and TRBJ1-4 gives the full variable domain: EAGVAQSPRYKIIEKRQSVAFWCNPISGHATLYWYQQILGQGPKLLIQFQNNGVVDDSQLPKDRFSAERLKGVDSTLKIQPAKLEDSAVYLCASSPRDRGQGNEKLFFGSGTQLSVL.

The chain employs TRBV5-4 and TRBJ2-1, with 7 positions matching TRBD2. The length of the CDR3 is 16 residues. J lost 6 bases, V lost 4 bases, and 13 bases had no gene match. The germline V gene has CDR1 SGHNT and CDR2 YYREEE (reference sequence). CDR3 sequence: CASSIYGGSTGNEQFF. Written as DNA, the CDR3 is TGTGCCAGCAGCATATACGGCGGGAGCACGGGCAATGAGCAGTTCTTC.

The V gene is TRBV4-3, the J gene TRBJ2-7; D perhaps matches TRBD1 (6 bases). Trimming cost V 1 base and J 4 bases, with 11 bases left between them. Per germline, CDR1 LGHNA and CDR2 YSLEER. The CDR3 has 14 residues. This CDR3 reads CASSQGPTGYEQYF. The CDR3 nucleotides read TGCGCCAGCAGCCAAGGTCCGACAGGATACGAGCAGTACTTC.

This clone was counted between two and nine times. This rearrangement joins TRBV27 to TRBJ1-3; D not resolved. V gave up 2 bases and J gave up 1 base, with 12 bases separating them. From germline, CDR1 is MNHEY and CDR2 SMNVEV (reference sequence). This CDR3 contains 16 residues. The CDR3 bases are TGTGCCAGCAGTTTAACGTTTCCCGCATCTGGAAACACCATATATTTT. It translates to CASSLTFPASGNTIYF.

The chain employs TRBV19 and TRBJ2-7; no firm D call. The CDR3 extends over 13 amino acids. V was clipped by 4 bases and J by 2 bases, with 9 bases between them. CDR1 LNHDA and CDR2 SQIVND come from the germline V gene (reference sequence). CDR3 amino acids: CASSSGRPYEQYF. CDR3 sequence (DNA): TGTGCCAGTAGTAGTGGCAGACCCTACGAGCAGTACTTC.